This TCR beta chain was retrieved from a study of blood T cell repertoires in COVID-19 (dated by TCRdb to the early 2020s). Context from the whole study: Samples from collaborators originated in the United States, Italy and Spain and spanned both the acute and convalescent phases of COVID-19. The prospective study material was composed of cDNA or gDNA derived from T cells, B-cell-depleted T cells, or PBMCs. A de-identified subject ID, COVID-19 status, age in years and sex were almost always included in the sample metadata. The samples were drawn from the first 160 participants of the ongoing ImmuneRACE study and from more than 1,000 subjects provided by 6 global collaborators. HLA class I and class II types, where available, came from metadata supplied by the sample provider rather than from assay-based typing. The repertoires were released in a freely available public database meant as a resource for research on the immune response to SARS-CoV-2. Deeply sampled blood TCRbeta repertoires from subjects exposed to, actively infected with, or recovered from COVID-19 were included in the dataset. The full study reports these points: How much clinical and demographic metadata was included differed by source and by participant, and the metadata was provided uncurated.

The CDR3 holds 11 amino acids from the cysteine to the phenylalanine. Kept here is only the CDR3 DNA, which spans 33 bases and is read in frame from base 1. Reading the germline V gene gives CDR1 MNHEY and CDR2 SVGAGI. V gives up 6 bases and J gives up 9 bases, and the segment between their germline ends measures 9 bases. The immunoSEQ Assay, a bias-controlled multiplex PCR, was used to amplify TCRbeta CDR3 regions from genomic DNA. The source study handled its data this way. Within the assay, amplification of reference gene primers was used to estimate how many nucleated cells each sample contained. Sequence reads were collapsed and filtered to measure the absolute abundance of every unique TCRbeta CDR3 rearrangement. Productive Simpson clonality was computed per sample as the square root of Simpson's diversity index over productive rearrangements. Entries here come from immuneACCESS through TCRdb and include only in-frame sequences with V and J called. Some clones fail to appear in such tables; in the studies checked, an unresolved V gene covers under half of the shortfall, and the cause of the remainder is unknown. V, J and clone size reflect that table, while D and trimming were determined from the DNA. The sample table lists about 50,000 clones, more than 70% of them with a count of one. The ten largest clones add up to roughly 6.2% of the sample.

Comments on this clone: No antigen is known for it. Base qualities are not recorded, but no much larger clone differs from it by a single base.

Collaborating institutions collected whole blood in K2EDTA tubes following their own protocols. Collaborator samples were shipped for TCRbeta analysis as frozen whole blood, isolated PBMCs, or DNA extracted from either sample type. The material sequenced was peripheral blood. The TCR sequence derives from a woman over 75 with acute or convalescent COVID-19. The rearranged segments are TRBV6-5 and TRBJ2-1; matching of 6 bases hints at TRBD2 as the D gene. This receptor has the CDR3 CASRRGGEQFF. The nucleotide sequence is TGTGCCAGCAGGCGGGGCGGTGAGCAGTTCTTC.